This T cell receptor (beta chain) derives from a study of T cells in Graves' hyperthyroidism and ophthalmopathy. Findings of the study overall: Most clonotypes expanded in the thyroid (above 0.001) were also present in blood.

Trimming removed 0 bases at V and 7 bases at J, with 13 bases between. Germline loops: CDR1 LGHDT, CDR2 YNNKEL (reference sequence). This CDR3 comprises 16 residues. What was amplified from RNA transcripts were TCR beta CDR3 regions. When the TCR CDR3 underwent first-round RT-PCR, the HTBI primer set was used. TCRdb reanalysed the multiplex PCR reads using MiXCR and keeps one entry per CDR3 protein. Among 150,000 or so distinct CDR3 sequences listed, about 9.4% were seen once. Participants, patients aged 18 to 65, had newly diagnosed hyperthyroidism with a duration under 2 months. Blood was obtained at the first hyperthyroidism diagnosis, which preceded any ophthalmopathy symptoms. Source material for PBMCs was over 7.5 ml fresh peripheral blood. This clonotype appeared many times. Its target is unknown.

Material for sequencing was blood. The clonotype was recovered from a woman between 18 and 29 years old with Graves' hyperthyroidism that later progressed to Graves' ophthalmopathy. V is TRBV3-1 and J is TRBJ1-6, with D maybe TRBD1 (5 bases). CDR3 nucleotides: TGTGCCAGCAGCCAAGAGGGTGGGACGGGCAATTCACCCCTCCACTTT. Protein: CASSQEGGTGNSPLHF.